Below, 9 T cell receptor beta chains from the same sample are listed, as sequenced in a study of OX40 agonist ivuxolimab in advanced cancers. Clones were read by immunoSEQ multiplex PCR, and TCRdb kept only the in-frame ones, dropping some. The sample has 30,000 to 35,000 clones, roughly three quarters seen once; the top ten hold more than 14%. The material sequenced was CD4+ or CD8+ T cells sorted from blood, taken in a trial of the OX40 agonist ivuxolimab. These receptors were obtained from an adult with an advanced solid tumor such as melanoma, head and neck, liver or kidney cancer.

CDR3 loop: CASSFGRPSSYNEQFF. The DNA of the CDR3 is TGTGCCAGCAGTTTCGGGAGGCCCAGCTCCTACAATGAGCAGTTCTTC. The rearrangement links TRBV6-5 to TRBJ2-1, with 7 bases fitting TRBD2. The junction had 6 bases not matched to a gene; V was cut back by 4 bases and J by 0 bases. The V gene's germline CDR1 is MNHEY and CDR2 SVGAGI. The length of the CDR3 is 16 residues.

This chain uses TRBV6-1 with TRBJ2-1; 8 bases line up with TRBD1. V lost 7 bases, J lost 0 bases, and 5 bases stayed unmatched. The CDR3 length is 15 residues. Germline CDR1 MNHNS, CDR2 SASEGT. This CDR3 reads CASTKDRASYNEQFF. The CDR3 bases are TGTGCCAGCACAAAGGACAGGGCCTCCTACAATGAGCAGTTCTTC.

The V and J genes are TRBV11-2 and TRBJ2-1; D uncertain. The CDR3 consists of 13 residues. The germline V and J ends were trimmed by 8 bases and 10 bases, with 18 bases remaining between them. Germline-derived CDR1 and CDR2 are SGHAT and FQNNGV. CDR3 sequence reads: CASAGGDGWEQFF. CDR3 DNA: TGTGCCAGCGCCGGCGGCGACGGGTGGGAGCAGTTCTTC. The full variable domain, with the rest looked up from reference TRBV11-2 and TRBJ2-1, is EAGVAQSPRYKIIEKRQSVAFWCNPISGHATLYWYQQILGQGPKLLIQFQNNGVVDDSQLPKDRFSAERLKGVDSTLKIQPAKLEDSAVYLCASAGGDGWEQFFGPGTRLTVL.

This chain links TRBV7-2 with TRBJ2-7; 9 nucleotides line up with TRBD2. CDR1 is SGHTA and CDR2 is FQGNSA in the germline V gene. The CDR3 length is 15 residues. V lost 5 bases and J lost 1; bases outside the gene matches: 6. CDR3 in amino acids: CASSPRAGGSYEQYF. The DNA of the CDR3 is TGTGCCAGCAGCCCCAGAGCGGGAGGATCCTACGAGCAGTACTTC.

This rearrangement joins TRBV5-1 to TRBJ2-7, with a possible D match to TRBD1 (5 bases). CDR3 length: 14 residues. Germline V gene sequence: CDR1 SGHRS, CDR2 YFSETQ. The germline V and J ends were trimmed by 0 bases and 3 bases, with 10 bases remaining between them. CDR3 coding DNA: TGCGCCAGCAGCTTGGGTGGACACGACTACGAGCAGTACTTC. It specifies CASSLGGHDYEQYF.

V gene TRBV9 combines with J gene TRBJ2-5; TRBD2 might be the D (6 bases). Germline CDR1 and CDR2: SGDLS and YYNGEE. Trimming shortened V by 3 bases and J by 7 bases, and 19 bases separated the two germline ends. The CDR3 contains 15 residues. CDR3: CASSAGGQWGGTQYF. The CDR3 nucleotides read TGTGCCAGCAGCGCAGGCGGCCAATGGGGAGGGACCCAGTACTTC.

V gene TRBV19 combines with J gene TRBJ2-2; D ambiguous. The CDR3 loop spans 15 amino acids. Germline values: CDR1 LNHDA, CDR2 SQIVND (reference sequence). V was clipped by 2 bases and J by 6 bases, with 13 bases between them. CDR3 sequence (DNA): TGTGCCAGTAGTATATCCTCCCCCGGGCCCGGGGAGCTGTTTTTT. Amino acids: CASSISSPGPGELFF.

Remarks on this clone: The sample holds other DNA sequences that translate to the same CDR3. The V call is TRBV7-3, the J call TRBJ2-2, with a tentative D call TRBD2 (7 bases). The CDR3 totals 16 residues. V lost 5 bases to trimming and J lost 0 bases, with 13 bases between them. CDR1 is SGHTA and CDR2 is FQGTGA in the germline V gene. The CDR3: CASSPSGGTNTGELFF. CDR3 nucleotides: TGTGCCAGCAGCCCCTCGGGGGGCACGAACACCGGGGAGCTGTTTTTT.

The chain has TRBV28 and TRBJ1-6, with TRBD1 as a possible D gene (5 bases). V was cut by 6 bases and J by 9 bases, with 15 bases left in between. The germline V gene has CDR1 MDHEN and CDR2 SYDVKM. The CDR3 has 14 amino acids. The CDR3 spells CASSPGRGGSPLHF. The CDR3 region has the DNA TGTGCCAGCAGCCCCGGGAGGGGCGGTTCACCCCTCCACTTT. The full variable domain, completed using reference TRBV28 and TRBJ1-6, is DVKVTQSSRYLVKRTGEKVFLECVQDMDHENMFWYRQDPGLGLRLIYFSYDVKMKEKGDIPEGYSVSREKKERFSLILESASTNQTSMYLCASSPGRGGSPLHFGNGTRLTVT.